This T cell receptor (beta chain) was documented in a study of breast tumors, draining lymph nodes, adjacent tissues. Study-wide points: Tumor T cell lymph node origin was a supported hypothesis, not proven. Most tumor T cells seemingly derive from lymph node, then expand in tumor.

Relative to its sample, this clonotype is medium-sized. Its target is not known. V shed 2 bases, J shed 3 bases, and the junction held 1 base outside the gene matches. Germline loops: CDR1 MNHEY, CDR2 SVGAGI. The CDR3 contains 14 residues. TCRdb recomputed calls from the multiplex PCR reads with MiXCR, one row per CDR3 protein. The sample records about 60,000 distinct CDR3 sequences, approximately 54% being singletons. The clonotype originates from a female donor with breast cancer. Some clones in this sample may be carry-over from other donors' samples. The sequenced sample was breast tumor tissue. The chain joins TRBV6-5 to TRBJ2-7; 10 positions match TRBD2. The CDR3 DNA sequence: TGTGCCAGCAGTTACCAGCGGGGGGGCTACGAGCAGTACTTC. Protein sequence: CASSYQRGGYEQYF.